This TCR beta chain was recorded in a study of cytomegalovirus exposure and HLA in healthy donors. Overall study results and limits: HLA-A and HLA-B allele assignments for most subjects were reportedly predicted accurately using TCR beta sequences. Confirmation in vitro established that a few CMV-associated chains were specific for CMV antigens.

As regards this clone: Its antigen is undetermined.

Primers for the PCR totalled 60 Vbeta and 13 Jbeta. Sequencing used immunoSEQ multiplex PCR; TCRdb keeps in-frame clones, though not all of them. The data contain some 110,000 clones, around 65% of them singletons. Germline V gene lookup returns CDR1 SGHVS and CDR2 FNYEAQ. This CDR3 comprises 14 residues. V lost 2 bases and J 3 bases, leaving 10 bases between the germline ends. Donors showed nominal health when sampled, although they likely had unrecorded immune exposures. This sequence was found in a man aged 18 to 30 in good health and CMV-seronegative. Sequenced input: PBMCs. The genes are TRBV7-6 and TRBJ1-2; unclear D gene. CDR3 DNA sequence: TGTGCCAGCAGCTTAAGTTCAGGCGACTATGGCTACACCTTC. Its translation: CASSLSSGDYGYTF.